This T cell receptor beta chain was recovered during a study of cytomegalovirus exposure and HLA in healthy donors. Germline CDR1 is SGHDT and CDR2 is YYEEEE. V was clipped by 0 bases and J by 0 bases, with 12 bases between them. The CDR3 is made up of 16 amino acids. Profiled with immunoSEQ multiplex PCR; TCRdb holds only in-frame clones, not every one. The table has approximately 59,000 clones, approximately 92% seen once. General study findings and limits: Rare TCR sequences dominated, though some public TCRs recurred in many donors. The authors enumerated 150 to 200 TCR beta chains as linked to cytomegalovirus.

Notes on this clone: The antigen is unknown.

Sequenced: PBMCs. The chain uses TRBV5-6 and TRBJ1-1, with D perhaps TRBD1 (6 bases). The TCR comes from a man younger than 35 in good health and CMV-seropositive. The CDR3 DNA is TGTGCCAGCAGCTTGGAAGAGGGGGACATGAACACTGAAGCTTTCTTT. Translation: CASSLEEGDMNTEAFF.